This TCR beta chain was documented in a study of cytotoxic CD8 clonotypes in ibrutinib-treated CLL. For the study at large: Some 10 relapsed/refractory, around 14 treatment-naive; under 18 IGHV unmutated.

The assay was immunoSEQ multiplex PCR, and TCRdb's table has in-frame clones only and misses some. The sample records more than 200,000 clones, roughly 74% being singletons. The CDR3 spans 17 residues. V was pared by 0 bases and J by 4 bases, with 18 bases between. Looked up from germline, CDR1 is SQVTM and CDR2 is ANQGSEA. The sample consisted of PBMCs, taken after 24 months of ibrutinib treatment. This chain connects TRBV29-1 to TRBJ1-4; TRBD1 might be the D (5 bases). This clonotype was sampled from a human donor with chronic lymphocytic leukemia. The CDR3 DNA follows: TGCAGCGTTGAAGATTGGGAGGAGGGACGAGTTAATGAAAAACTGTTTTTT. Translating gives CSVEDWEEGRVNEKLFF.